The 31 T cell receptor beta chains reported below all come from one sample, sequenced in a study of CD8 T cells in ankylosing spondylitis. Regarding the study as a whole: A TCR beta motif of fewer than ten highly homologous variants seemed to mark ankylosing spondylitis blood.

The antigens these receptors bind are not known. One entry per CDR3 protein, called by TCRdb with MiXCR from the 5' RACE reads. This sample has some 800,000 distinct CDR3 sequences, with roughly 12% found just once. The sample taken for sequencing was blood, either unsorted or a sorted T cell fraction (not recorded which). Source of these receptors: a male donor with ankylosing spondylitis.

V gene TRBV20-1 combines with J gene TRBJ2-1; maybe TRBD1 (6 bases). This CDR3 is 11 amino acids long. Germline loops: CDR1 DFQATT, CDR2 SNEGSKA (reference sequence). CDR3 loop: CGPGEGGEQFF. DNA of the CDR3: TGCGGCCCAGGCGAAGGGGGTGAGCAGTTCTTC.

This chain connects TRBV7-2 to TRBJ2-1, with D perhaps matching TRBD2 (5 bases). In germline, CDR1 is SGHTA, CDR2 FQGNSA. Trimming removed 5 bases at V and 4 bases at J, with 18 bases between. This CDR3 region has 16 residues. This CDR3 reads CASSPGGGRRYNEQFF. Here the CDR3 DNA reads TGTGCCAGCAGCCCCGGAGGCGGCAGGAGATACAATGAGCAGTTCTTC.

A note on this clonotype: A much larger clonotype is one base distant, so this may be a read error. CDR3 in amino acids: CSATRQGPRELFF. The CDR3 coding sequence is TGCAGTGCTACCCGCCAGGGACCCAGGGAGCTGTTTTTT. The V call is TRBV20-1, the J call TRBJ2-2; D may match TRBD1 or TRBD2 (5 bases each). The CDR3 contains 13 residues. V shed 4 bases and J shed 9 bases, with 15 bases lying between them. Germline CDR1 DFQATT, CDR2 SNEGSKA (reference sequence).

This clonotype came up a few times. The chain joins TRBV20-1 to TRBJ2-3; 12 bases fit TRBD1. The V gene's germline CDR1 is DFQATT and CDR2 SNEGSKA (reference sequence). This CDR3 comprises 16 residues. This chain's CDR3 is CWGGQGATPPRNTQYF. DNA for the CDR3: TGCTGGGGGGGACAGGGGGCGACTCCCCCACGAAATACGCAGTATTTT.

This clonotype appeared a few times. CDR3 region: CSGEDRGETEAFF. The CDR3 DNA reads TGCAGCGGGGAGGACAGGGGCGAGACTGAAGCTTTCTTT. The genes are TRBV29-1 and TRBJ1-1; 9 positions match TRBD1. V lost 7 bases and J lost 5; bases outside the gene matches: 8. Germline CDR1 reads SQVTM; CDR2 reads ANQGSEA. CDR3 length: 13 residues.

This clonotype came up a few times. This chain connects TRBV7-8 to TRBJ2-3; possible D gene TRBD2, 7 bases. CDR1 and CDR2 from the germline V gene are SGHVS and FQNEAQ. The ends were cut back, 6 bases at V and 4 bases at J, with 14 bases in the middle. The CDR3 contains 14 residues. The CDR3 nucleotides read TGTGCCAGCAGGAGGGAAGGGGGGGCAGATACGCAGTATTTT. Its translation is CASRREGGADTQYF.

The chain carries TRBV4-2 and TRBJ2-7; 8 bases match TRBD2. J lost 5 bases, V lost 1 base, and 7 bases had no gene match. Germline loops: CDR1 LGHNA, CDR2 YNFKEQ. The CDR3 covers 15 residues. The DNA of the CDR3 is TGTGCCAGCAGCCAAGGGGTAGCGGGACCCAACGAGCAGTACTTC. It codes for CASSQGVAGPNEQYF.

The gene calls are TRBV20-1 and TRBJ2-3; 9 nucleotides agree with TRBD2. CDR1 and CDR2 from the germline V gene are DFQATT and SNEGSKA (reference sequence). Trimming at V came to 6 bases and at J to 3 bases, leaving 7 bases not matched to a gene. This CDR3 is built from 14 residues. As DNA, the CDR3 is TGCAGTGCGAGGCCGGGACTAGCAACAGATACGCAGTATTTT. This codes for CSARPGLATDTQYF.

This clonotype came up many times. The chain is built from TRBV20-1 and TRBJ2-4; D is unclear. The V and J ends lost 7 bases and 1 base respectively, with 11 bases between them. The CDR3 loop spans 13 amino acids. Germline lookup yields CDR1 DFQATT and CDR2 SNEGSKA (reference sequence). In nucleotides, the CDR3 is TGCAGTGGAAGTTTGTTGGCCAAAAACATTCAGTACTTC. The encoded protein is CSGSLLAKNIQYF.

This clonotype was seen a handful of times. The rearrangement links TRBV4-3 to TRBJ2-5; 7 bases line up with TRBD1. With 2 bases clipped from V and 5 bases from J, the junction kept 8 bases outside the gene matches. Germline values: CDR1 LGHNA, CDR2 YSLEER. The CDR3 contains 15 residues. CDR3 sequence reads: CASSQRTGAQETQYF. The CDR3 DNA reads TGCGCCAGCAGCCAACGAACAGGGGCTCAGGAGACCCAGTACTTC.

This clonotype was observed at least ten times. The J gene is TRBJ1-1, the V gene TRBV27; TRBD1 is a possible D gene (6 bases). Germline V gene lookup returns CDR1 MNHEY and CDR2 SMNVEV (reference sequence). This CDR3 spans 12 amino acids. Trimming stripped 5 bases from V and 8 bases from J, with 12 bases between. CDR3 residues: CASSLITGEAFF. The CDR3 DNA reads as TGTGCCAGCAGTCTAATAACAGGGGAAGCTTTCTTT.

This clonotype showed up just a few times. The rearrangement joins TRBV7-2 to TRBJ2-3, with D unclear. Trimming shortened V by 3 bases and J by 0 bases, and 13 bases separated the two germline ends. The CDR3 sequence is 16 residues long. The germline CDR1 and CDR2 sequences are SGHTA and FQGNSA. The CDR3: CASSLFGGPSTDTQYF. CDR3 bases: TGTGCCAGCAGCTTGTTCGGCGGCCCCAGCACAGATACGCAGTATTTT.

This clonotype was found a few times. This chain connects TRBV18 to TRBJ2-5; 9 nucleotides align to TRBD1. This CDR3 region has 15 residues. Germline CDR1 and CDR2: KGHSH and LQKENI. The V gene end was trimmed by 4 bases and the J gene end by 5 bases; junction bases not matched to a gene: 8. CDR3: CASSQGQGRDETQYF. The CDR3 coding sequence is TGTGCCAGCTCACAGGGACAGGGTCGCGACGAGACCCAGTACTTC. Complete variable domain (other parts from reference TRBV18 and TRBJ2-5): NAGVMQNPRHLVRRRGQEARLRCSPMKGHSHVYWYRQLPEEGLKFMVYLQKENIIDESGMPKERFSAEFPKEGPSILRIQQVVRGDSAAYFCASSQGQGRDETQYFGPGTRLLVL.

This chain links TRBV10-3 with TRBJ2-1; D is undetermined. The CDR3 loop spans 14 amino acids. The germline V and J ends were trimmed by 7 bases and 4 bases, with 14 bases remaining between them. The germline gives CDR1 ENHRY, CDR2 SYGVKD. Here the CDR3 DNA reads TGTGCCATCACCACCGAAGGAGCGTACAATGAGCAGTTCTTC. This encodes CAITTEGAYNEQFF.

The gene calls are TRBV28 and TRBJ2-7; tentative D call: TRBD2 (7 bases). Per germline, CDR1 MDHEN and CDR2 SYDVKM. The V and J ends lost 6 bases and 3 bases respectively, with 18 bases between them. The CDR3 has 15 amino acids. For the CDR3, the DNA is TGTGCCAGCAGGAATCCGGGGGGCCCGGTCTACGAGCAGTACTTC. It codes for CASRNPGGPVYEQYF.

CDR3: CASSLRGGVDIQYF. CDR3 coding DNA: TGTGCCAGCAGCCTCCGCGGAGGGGTGGACATTCAGTACTTC. The chain joins TRBV7-2 to TRBJ2-4; D perhaps matches TRBD2 (6 bases). V was cut by 5 bases and J by 8 bases, with 16 bases left in between. This CDR3 is built from 14 residues. Germline V lookup: CDR1 SGHTA, CDR2 FQGNSA.

This clonotype was observed at least ten times. This sequence joins TRBV6-2 or TRBV6-3 and TRBJ2-5, with D tentatively TRBD2 (5 bases). CDR3 length: 16 amino acids. Germline loops: CDR1 MNHEY, CDR2 SVGEGT. V shed 2 bases and J shed 2 bases, with 15 bases lying between them. As DNA, the CDR3 is TGTGCCAGCAGTTACCCTATTGGCGGGTTTCAAGAGACCCAGTACTTC. Its protein product is CASSYPIGGFQETQYF.

The CDR3 here is CASTILMGAAAKNIQYF. CDR3 DNA sequence: TGTGCCAGCACCATACTCATGGGGGCGGCCGCCAAAAACATTCAGTACTTC. V is TRBV6-1 and J is TRBJ2-4; perhaps TRBD1 as D (6 bases). CDR1 and CDR2 from the germline V gene are MNHNS and SASEGT. V dropped 7 bases and J dropped 1 base, with 20 bases sitting between them. The CDR3 runs to 17 residues.

A few counts support this clonotype. The V gene is TRBV12-3 or TRBV12-4, the J gene TRBJ2-1; unclear D gene. V was pared by 1 base and J by 0 bases, with 16 bases between. The CDR3 consists of 18 residues. This CDR3 is CASSLVGRLPSSYNEQFF. The CDR3 DNA sequence: TGTGCCAGCAGTTTAGTGGGCAGGCTCCCTAGCTCCTACAATGAGCAGTTCTTC.

This clonotype has only a few counts. The chain recombines TRBV29-1 with TRBJ2-2, with D unclear. The CDR3 totals 14 residues. Trimming shortened V by 6 bases and J by 4 bases, and 15 bases separated the two germline ends. Per the germline V gene, CDR1 is SQVTM and CDR2 is ANQGSEA. The CDR3 is CSVLLATSTGELFF. The DNA of the CDR3 is TGCAGCGTCCTCCTTGCCACATCCACCGGGGAGCTGTTTTTT.

In nucleotides, the CDR3 is TGCAGTGCTAGTCAAGCGGGAGGGCCGCACGAGCAGTACTTC. This gives the protein CSASQAGGPHEQYF. The chain employs TRBV20-1 and TRBJ2-7, with 10 bases aligning to TRBD2. In germline, CDR1 is DFQATT, CDR2 SNEGSKA (reference sequence). This CDR3 contains 14 residues. V shed 3 bases, J shed 5 bases, and the junction held 7 bases outside the gene matches.

This clonotype has ten or more counts. The V gene is TRBV20-1, the J gene TRBJ2-1; possibly TRBD1 or TRBD2 for D (5 bases each). Deletions cut 0 bases from V and 4 bases from J, with 16 bases between. Germline-derived CDR1 and CDR2 are DFQATT and SNEGSKA (reference sequence). CDR3 length equals 16 residues. The CDR3 loop is CSAREGVGDRYNEQFF. The CDR3 DNA follows: TGCAGTGCTAGAGAAGGGGTGGGAGATAGATACAATGAGCAGTTCTTC.

A few counts support this clonotype. The chain is built from TRBV20-1 and TRBJ1-5; a weak D match, TRBD1 (5 bases). Per germline, CDR1 DFQATT and CDR2 SNEGSKA (reference sequence). The CDR3 length is 13 residues. V was cut by 5 bases and J by 5 bases, with 13 bases left in between. CDR3 protein: CSAPRGGDQPQHF. The CDR3 coding sequence is TGCAGTGCTCCTCGGGGGGGGGATCAGCCCCAGCATTTT.

The chain links TRBV15 to TRBJ1-2; D ambiguous. The V end lost 5 bases, the J end lost 4 bases, and 8 bases lay between the germline ends. The CDR3 contains 12 residues. Germline V gene lookup returns CDR1 LNHNV and CDR2 YYDKDF (reference sequence). CDR3 sequence: CATSSDTYGYTF. The CDR3, as DNA: TGTGCCACCAGCTCAGACACCTATGGCTACACCTTC.

This clonotype showed up just a few times. The CDR3 coding sequence is TGCAGTGCTATACAGGGCGGAGCGAACACTGAAGCTTTCTTT. Protein: CSAIQGGANTEAFF. The chain has TRBV20-1 and TRBJ1-1; tentatively, D is TRBD1 (6 bases). There are 14 residues in the CDR3. Between the trimmed V and J ends, which lost 4 bases and 1 base, there was a span of 13 bases. Germline values: CDR1 DFQATT, CDR2 SNEGSKA (reference sequence).

A few counts support this clonotype. The CDR3 loop is CASSNQAGVETQYF. As DNA, the CDR3 is TGTGCCAGCTCTAACCAAGCGGGAGTCGAGACCCAGTACTTC. The chain combines TRBV18 with TRBJ2-5, with 8 bases fitting TRBD2. Germline V gene sequence: CDR1 KGHSH, CDR2 LQKENI. CDR3 length: 14 amino acids. V lost 6 bases, J lost 5 bases, and 8 bases stayed unmatched.

The chain has TRBV20-1 and TRBJ2-1, with D perhaps being TRBD1 or TRBD2 (6 bases each). The V gene's germline CDR1 is DFQATT and CDR2 SNEGSKA (reference sequence). V was shortened by 3 bases and J by 0 bases, with 9 bases between the two germline ends. This CDR3 has 14 amino acids. CDR3 sequence: CSASWGASYNEQFF. The CDR3 nucleotides read TGCAGTGCTAGTTGGGGGGCCTCCTACAATGAGCAGTTCTTC.

The V and J genes are TRBV6-5 and TRBJ2-1; D call uncertain. V was trimmed by 2 bases and J by 2 bases, leaving 10 bases between them. The length of the CDR3 is 15 residues. CDR1 MNHEY and CDR2 SVGAGI come from the germline V gene. The CDR3 reads CASSYTSYPYNEQFF. The CDR3 bases are TGTGCCAGCAGTTACACGAGTTACCCCTACAATGAGCAGTTCTTC.

A single count supports this clonotype. CDR3 DNA: TGTGCCAGCAGCGCGGATCTGGTCCATGAAGCTTTCTTT. Translating gives CASSADLVHEAFF. This chain links TRBV9 with TRBJ1-1; D not resolved. This CDR3 has 13 residues. Between the trimmed V and J ends, which lost 3 bases and 7 bases, there was a span of 13 bases. Germline V gene data show CDR1 as SGDLS and CDR2 as YYNGEE. The complete variable domain, with remaining parts taken from reference TRBV9 and TRBJ1-1, reads DSGVTQTPKHLITATGQRVTLRCSPRSGDLSVYWYQQSLDQGLQFLIQYYNGEERAKGNILERFSAQQFPDLHSELNLSSLELGDSALYFCASSADLVHEAFFGQGTRLTVV.

The sample holds a few counts of this clonotype. The chain uses TRBV25-1 and TRBJ2-5; TRBD1 might be the D (5 bases). The germline V gene has CDR1 MGHDK and CDR2 SYGVNS. The V and J ends lost 8 bases and 4 bases respectively, with 29 bases between them. The CDR3 extends over 18 amino acids. The chain's CDR3 is CASRQVRGTGRKGETQYF. CDR3 sequence (DNA): TGTGCCAGCCGTCAAGTAAGGGGAACGGGCAGGAAGGGAGAGACCCAGTACTTC. Filled out from reference TRBV25-1 and TRBJ2-5, the complete variable domain reads EADIYQTPRYLVIGTGKKITLECSQTMGHDKMYWYQQDPGMELHLIHYSYGVNSTEKGDLSSESTVSRIRTEHFPLTLESARPSHTSQYLCASRQVRGTGRKGETQYFGPGTRLLVL.

This clonotype came up many times. The rearrangement joins TRBV4-3 to TRBJ1-1; D gene uncertain. Trimming took 0 bases from V and 2 from J, leaving 10 bases between them. Germline lookup yields CDR1 LGHNA and CDR2 YSLEER. CDR3 length equals 15 residues. The CDR3 DNA sequence: TGCGCCAGCAGCCAAGATACTACGGGAAACACTGAAGCTTTCTTT. Translated, it gives CASSQDTTGNTEAFF.